This T cell receptor (beta chain) was captured in a study of blood T cell repertoires in COVID-19. This CDR3 has 13 residues. V lost 0 bases and J 2 bases, leaving 6 bases between the germline ends. The V gene's germline CDR1 is SGDLS and CDR2 YYNGEE. Clones were read by immunoSEQ multiplex PCR, and TCRdb kept only the in-frame ones, dropping some. Of approximately 150,000 clones in the sample, around 88% were seen once. This TCR was recovered from a human donor in a cohort sampled during active COVID-19. Source material: peripheral blood. J is TRBJ2-7 and V is TRBV9; D is unresolved. As DNA, the CDR3 is TGTGCCAGCAGCGTAGCGTTAACCTACGAGCAGTACTTC. Amino acid sequence: CASSVALTYEQYF. The complete variable domain, with remaining parts taken from reference TRBV9 and TRBJ2-7, reads DSGVTQTPKHLITATGQRVTLRCSPRSGDLSVYWYQQSLDQGLQFLIQYYNGEERAKGNILERFSAQQFPDLHSELNLSSLELGDSALYFCASSVALTYEQYFGPGTRLTVT.